Presented here are 8 T cell receptor beta chains from one specimen sequenced in a study of T cell responses to AZD1222 COVID-19 vaccine. The protocol was immunoSEQ multiplex PCR, while the TCRdb copy is restricted to in-frame clones and leaves out a portion. The data contain approximately 170,000 clones, 85% to 90% of them singletons. This specimen was peripheral blood, taken 28 days after the second AZD1222 dose. These receptor sequences come from an adult who received the AZD1222 COVID-19 vaccine.

This clone was detected once. One junction end does not reproduce the germline sequence, and a read error may be involved. The rearrangement joins TRBV11-2 to TRBJ1-2; 8 bases agree with TRBD1. The CDR3 consists of 13 residues. Germline CDR1 reads SGHAT; CDR2 reads FQNNGV. CDR3 loop: CASSFLPGDRQFF. The CDR3 region has the DNA TGTGCCAGCAGCTTTCTTCCAGGGGACAGGCAATTCTTC.

This rearrangement joins TRBV11-2 to TRBJ2-5, with a tentative D call TRBD2 (6 bases). Per germline, CDR1 SGHAT and CDR2 FQNNGV. Trimming took 3 bases from V and 4 from J, leaving 15 bases between them. The CDR3 contains 15 residues. The CDR3 loop is CASSFVLADRETQYF. CDR3 coding DNA: TGTGCCAGCAGCTTTGTCTTAGCGGATCGAGAGACCCAGTACTTC. The full variable domain, completed using reference TRBV11-2 and TRBJ2-5, is EAGVAQSPRYKIIEKRQSVAFWCNPISGHATLYWYQQILGQGPKLLIQFQNNGVVDDSQLPKDRFSAERLKGVDSTLKIQPAKLEDSAVYLCASSFVLADRETQYFGPGTRLLVL.

This clone was detected only once. The rearrangement uses TRBV7-3 and TRBJ1-3; D might be TRBD1 (5 bases). Germline loops: CDR1 SGHTA, CDR2 FQGTGA. The CDR3 totals 15 residues. V dropped 3 bases and J dropped 1 base, with 10 bases sitting between them. CDR3 bases: TGTGCCAGCAGCTTTTCGGGGGAATCTGGAAACACCATATATTTT. Translated: CASSFSGESGNTIYF.

The chain combines TRBV5-1 with TRBJ1-6; D ambiguous. In germline, CDR1 is SGHRS, CDR2 YFSETQ. The CDR3 is 15 amino acids. V shed 0 bases and J shed 5 bases, with 9 bases lying between them. Written as DNA, the CDR3 is TGCGCCAGCAGCTTGGATGCAGCTGATAATTCACCCCTCCACTTT. This sequence encodes CASSLDAADNSPLHF.

The chain combines TRBV4-2 with TRBJ2-1; tentatively, D is TRBD2 (6 bases). CDR1 is LGHNA and CDR2 is YNFKEQ in the germline V gene. CDR3 length: 15 residues. Trimming cost V 0 bases and J 7 bases, with 13 bases left between them. As DNA, the CDR3 is TGTGCCAGCAGCCAAGACCTAGCGTTTCCTAATGAGCAGTTCTTC. Its translation: CASSQDLAFPNEQFF.

V gene TRBV19 combines with J gene TRBJ1-5; 10 bases agree with TRBD1. V was pared by 10 bases and J by 2 bases, with 5 bases of the junction left unmatched. Germline CDR1 and CDR2: LNHDA and SQIVND (reference sequence). This CDR3 has 14 amino acids. The CDR3 DNA sequence: TGTGCCACCCGGGACAGGGGCGGCAATCAGCCCCAGCATTTT. Protein: CATRDRGGNQPQHF.

This chain joins TRBV29-1 and TRBJ1-4; no reliable D call. Trimming took 5 bases from V and 0 from J, leaving 7 bases between them. The length of the CDR3 is 13 residues. Germline-derived CDR1 and CDR2 are SQVTM and ANQGSEA. The CDR3 region has the DNA TGCAGCGTTCTGGGGTCAACTAATGAAAAACTGTTTTTT. The encoded protein is CSVLGSTNEKLFF.

This clone was found a few times. The chain couples TRBV7-9 to TRBJ2-7, with TRBD1 identical over 10 bases. The CDR3 is made up of 15 amino acids. Germline CDR1 and CDR2: SEHNR and FQNEAQ (reference sequence). V lost 5 bases, J lost 5 bases, and 9 bases stayed unmatched. The CDR3 nucleotides read TGTGCCAGCAGCCTCCTGACAGGGGGCCTGAACGAGCAGTACTTC. Amino acid sequence: CASSLLTGGLNEQYF.